This T cell receptor (beta chain) was retrieved from a study of response to subunit inactivated influenza vaccine (dated by TCRdb to the late 2010s). With respect to the entire study: To follow how T cells responded to a trivalent subunit inactivated influenza vaccine, the researchers relied on deep quantitative profiling of the T cell receptor repertoire. Results the study describes overall, beyond this receptor: According to the authors, only a limited number of new T cells may be recruited by each seasonal influenza vaccination.

Library preparation employed RT-PCR. Sequencing was carried out with an Illumina HiSeq 2500. Using fastp at Q25 and MiXCR, TCRdb reprocessed the public reads and kept productive beta chains. Entries that share a CDR3 protein sequence are merged under the most common genes and DNA. The sample yields approximately 500,000 distinct CDR3 sequences; about 14% were counted once. The ten largest clones take up around 10% of the sample. As concerns this clonotype: No antigen is known for it. Nothing much larger sits one base from this clone, and base qualities are not available.

The CDR3 measures 14 amino acids from cysteine to phenylalanine. Only CDR3 DNA is held: 42 bases, read in frame from base 1. Sequences were derived from PBMCs from blood, sampled 11 to 12 days after vaccination. The source of this sequence is a man aged 45-65 years who received an inactivated influenza vaccine. Donor details come from another sample of the same person, matched by shared clones. Recombination connected TRBV21-1 to TRBJ2-1; no check of the table's D call, TRBD1, against the DNA was made. TRBV21-1 is deemed a pseudogene. This receptor has the CDR3 CASIHGTGGNEQFF. The DNA sequence follows: TGTGCCAGCATCCACGGGACAGGGGGTAATGAGCAGTTCTTC.